This is a list of T cell receptor beta chains from one sample in a study of response to subunit inactivated influenza vaccine. MiXCR was run by TCRdb on the RT-PCR reads, yielding one entry per CDR3 protein. The repertoire holds around 650,000 distinct CDR3 sequences, approximately 14% seen once, with 11% in the top ten. This specimen consisted of PBMCs from blood, obtained roughly 13 days after vaccination. Receptors were obtained from a man between 50 and 59 years old who received an inactivated influenza vaccine. The CDR3 runs from the conserved cysteine through the conserved F or W. A D gene is named only where the DNA matches it firmly. Clone size is not always given. Where it is, it says once, few, many or a class for expanded clones.

len: 18; j_gene: TRBJ2-1; v_gene: TRBV9; abundance: few; d_gene: TRBD2; CDR3nt: TGTGCCAGCAGCGAAAGGACTAGCGGGAGAAATTCCTACAATGAGCAGTTCTTC; CDR3aa: CASSERTSGRNSYNEQFF
len: 16; j_gene: TRBJ1-2; v_gene: TRBV5-1; abundance: .; d_gene: TRBD1; CDR3nt: TGCGCCAGCAGCGACACCCCCGGGACAGGGGTCTATGGCTACACCTTC; CDR3aa: CASSDTPGTGVYGYTF
len: 13; j_gene: TRBJ2-5; v_gene: TRBV2; abundance: .; d_gene: .; CDR3nt: TGTGCCAGCAAGGCGGGAAACCAAGAGACCCAGTACTTC; CDR3aa: CASKAGNQETQYF
len: 13; j_gene: TRBJ2-2; v_gene: TRBV7-8; abundance: .; d_gene: TRBD1; CDR3nt: TGTGCCACCGCCGGGACAGAGGTCGGGGAGCTGTTTTTT; CDR3aa: CATAGTEVGELFF
len: 16; j_gene: TRBJ1-6; v_gene: TRBV9; abundance: .; d_gene: .; CDR3nt: TGTGCCAGCAGCGTCGGACCATGGACTATCAATTCACCCCTCCACTTT; CDR3aa: CASSVGPWTINSPLHF
len: 14; j_gene: TRBJ2-7; v_gene: TRBV3-1; abundance: .; d_gene: .; CDR3nt: TGTGCCAGCAGCCAAATGGCGGGTTCCTACGAGCAGTACTTC; CDR3aa: CASSQMAGSYEQYF
len: 15; j_gene: TRBJ2-3; v_gene: TRBV5-1; abundance: .; d_gene: .; CDR3nt: TGCGCCAGCACCCTGAGGACAGTAAGCACAGATACGCAGTATTTT; CDR3aa: CASTLRTVSTDTQYF
len: 13; j_gene: TRBJ1-1; v_gene: TRBV7-2; abundance: few; d_gene: .; CDR3nt: TGTGCCAGCAGCTTAGGTCAGGGAAGGCAAGCTTTCTTT; CDR3aa: CASSLGQGRQAFF
len: 14; j_gene: TRBJ2-2; v_gene: TRBV7-7; abundance: .; d_gene: .; CDR3nt: TGTGCTAGCAGCTTAGGAGGTTACACCGGGGAGCTGTTTTTT; CDR3aa: CASSLGGYTGELFF
len: 13; j_gene: TRBJ2-7; v_gene: TRBV6-2/TRBV6-3; abundance: .; d_gene: .; CDR3nt: TGTGCCAGCAGACACTCGAGGGGAAACGAGCAGTACTTC; CDR3aa: CASRHSRGNEQYF
len: 16; j_gene: TRBJ2-1; v_gene: TRBV5-6; abundance: .; d_gene: TRBD2; CDR3nt: TGTGCCAGCCCCCTGGCGGTTAGCGGGTTGTGGAATGAGCAGTTCTTC; CDR3aa: CASPLAVSGLWNEQFF
len: 14; j_gene: TRBJ1-1; v_gene: TRBV6-5; abundance: .; d_gene: .; CDR3nt: TGTGCCAGCAGTTCTTTGGGCGGTAACACTGAAGCTTTCTTT; CDR3aa: CASSSLGGNTEAFF
len: 14; j_gene: TRBJ1-4; v_gene: TRBV10-3; abundance: .; d_gene: TRBD1; CDR3nt: TGTGCCATCAGTGACAGGGGGCCGGGTGAAAAACTGTTTTTT; CDR3aa: CAISDRGPGEKLFF
len: 15; j_gene: TRBJ1-5; v_gene: TRBV6-1; abundance: many; d_gene: .; CDR3nt: TGTGCCAGCGCCTTGATGGCATATAGCAATCAGCCCCAGCATTTT; CDR3aa: CASALMAYSNQPQHF
len: 14; j_gene: TRBJ1-6; v_gene: TRBV6-2/TRBV6-3; abundance: .; d_gene: .; CDR3nt: TGTGCCAGCAGTTACTCTAGCGGAGGCTCACCCCTCCACTTT; CDR3aa: CASSYSSGGSPLHF
len: 13; j_gene: TRBJ2-7; v_gene: TRBV20-1; abundance: .; d_gene: .; CDR3nt: TGCAGTGCTAGACTTACGGGGAGTAAGGAGCAGTACTTC; CDR3aa: CSARLTGSKEQYF
len: 13; j_gene: TRBJ1-1; v_gene: TRBV7-2; abundance: many; d_gene: .; CDR3nt: TGTGCCAGCAGCTTCGGGACAAGGGCTGAAGCTTTCTTT; CDR3aa: CASSFGTRAEAFF
len: 12; j_gene: TRBJ2-3; v_gene: TRBV20-1; abundance: .; d_gene: .; CDR3nt: TGCAGTGCTCCTTTGCGCACAGATACGCAGTATTTT; CDR3aa: CSAPLRTDTQYF
len: 15; j_gene: TRBJ2-3; v_gene: TRBV24-1; abundance: many; d_gene: .; CDR3nt: TGTGCCACCAGTGATTTCGACAGAGACACAGATACGCAGTATTTT; CDR3aa: CATSDFDRDTDTQYF
len: 14; j_gene: TRBJ2-2; v_gene: TRBV12-3/TRBV12-4; abundance: .; d_gene: .; CDR3nt: TGTGCCAGCAGTTTTTCGGGGCGGGCCGGGGAGCTGTTTTTT; CDR3aa: CASSFSGRAGELFF
len: 14; j_gene: TRBJ2-2; v_gene: TRBV6-2/TRBV6-3; abundance: .; d_gene: TRBD2; CDR3nt: TGTGCCAGCAGTTCTTTGACTAGCCGCGGGGAGCTGTTTTTT; CDR3aa: CASSSLTSRGELFF
len: 14; j_gene: TRBJ2-2; v_gene: TRBV6-5; abundance: .; d_gene: .; CDR3nt: TGTGCCAGCAGTTACGCCGTTTACACCGGGGAGCTGTTTTTT; CDR3aa: CASSYAVYTGELFF
len: 13; j_gene: TRBJ2-7; v_gene: TRBV20-1; abundance: few; d_gene: .; CDR3nt: TGCAGTGCTAGGCTTGGCGGAGTCTACGAGCAGTACTTC; CDR3aa: CSARLGGVYEQYF
len: 14; j_gene: TRBJ2-1; v_gene: TRBV27; abundance: few; d_gene: TRBD2; CDR3nt: TGTGCCAGCAGTTTGGTAGCGGGAGTGGATGAGCAGTTCTTC; CDR3aa: CASSLVAGVDEQFF
len: 16; j_gene: TRBJ2-3; v_gene: TRBV18; abundance: .; d_gene: TRBD2; CDR3nt: TGTGCCAGCTCCCCTGTAGCGGGGGGGCCTCAAGATACGCAGTATTTT; CDR3aa: CASSPVAGGPQDTQYF
len: 15; j_gene: TRBJ2-3; v_gene: TRBV12-3/TRBV12-4; abundance: .; d_gene: TRBD2; CDR3nt: TGTGCCAGCAGGACCGCGGGGGAGCCCAAGGATACGCAGTATTTT; CDR3aa: CASRTAGEPKDTQYF
len: 15; j_gene: TRBJ2-7; v_gene: TRBV12-3/TRBV12-4; abundance: few; d_gene: TRBD2; CDR3nt: TGTGCCAGCAGTTTAGTCGGGGTAGCGGGGAAGGAGCAGTACTTC; CDR3aa: CASSLVGVAGKEQYF
len: 16; j_gene: TRBJ1-4; v_gene: TRBV12-3/TRBV12-4; abundance: .; d_gene: .; CDR3nt: TGTGCCAGCATGTTCGGAACAGGGTCGATCAATGAAAAACTGTTTTTT; CDR3aa: CASMFGTGSINEKLFF
len: 15; j_gene: TRBJ2-7; v_gene: TRBV21-1; abundance: .; d_gene: .; CDR3nt: TGTGCCAGCAGCGCGGCAAAGGACAGGGCCTACGAGCAGTACTTC; CDR3aa: CASSAAKDRAYEQYF
len: 15; j_gene: TRBJ2-7; v_gene: TRBV15; abundance: .; d_gene: .; CDR3nt: TGTGCCACCAGCAGAGACAGAACAATTCCCTACGAGCAGTACTTC; CDR3aa: CATSRDRTIPYEQYF
len: 15; j_gene: TRBJ2-5; v_gene: TRBV7-9; abundance: .; d_gene: TRBD1; CDR3nt: TGTGCCAGCAGCCAACAGGGGGCCGCTTTCGAGACCCAGTACTTC; CDR3aa: CASSQQGAAFETQYF
len: 14; j_gene: TRBJ1-3; v_gene: TRBV16; abundance: few; d_gene: .; CDR3nt: TGTGCCAGCAGCCAATCTGGGTCGCGGAGCACCATATATTTT; CDR3aa: CASSQSGSRSTIYF
len: 15; j_gene: TRBJ2-1; v_gene: TRBV5-1; abundance: .; d_gene: .; CDR3nt: TGCGCCAGCAGCCTCAAAGGGGGGGCCCTCGATGAGCAGTTCTTC; CDR3aa: CASSLKGGALDEQFF
len: 17; j_gene: TRBJ1-6; v_gene: TRBV14; abundance: .; d_gene: .; CDR3nt: TGTGCCAGCAGCCAAGCAGGCTATCTCTCCTATAATTCACCCCTCCACTTT; CDR3aa: CASSQAGYLSYNSPLHF
len: 16; j_gene: TRBJ1-3; v_gene: TRBV4-3; abundance: .; d_gene: .; CDR3nt: TGCGCCAGCAGCCAAGATAGGGGGATCTCTGGAAACACCATATATTTT; CDR3aa: CASSQDRGISGNTIYF
len: 16; j_gene: TRBJ2-5; v_gene: TRBV3-1; abundance: .; d_gene: TRBD2; CDR3nt: TGTGCCAGCAGCACCGAGACTAGCGTCCACCAAGAGACCCAGTGCTTC; CDR3aa: CASSTETSVHQETQCF
len: 15; j_gene: TRBJ1-2; v_gene: TRBV5-1; abundance: many; d_gene: .; CDR3nt: TGCGCCAGCTGTCTAGGAACAGACGCTTTCTATGGCTACACCTTC; CDR3aa: CASCLGTDAFYGYTF
len: 14; j_gene: TRBJ2-2; v_gene: TRBV6-1; abundance: .; d_gene: .; CDR3nt: TGTGCCAGCACCCTCGGATTGAACACCGGGGAGCTGTTTTTT; CDR3aa: CASTLGLNTGELFF
len: 14; j_gene: TRBJ2-5; v_gene: TRBV20-1; abundance: .; d_gene: TRBD1; CDR3nt: TGCAGTGCTAGGATGACAGGGCCCCAAGAGACCCAGTACTTC; CDR3aa: CSARMTGPQETQYF
len: 13; j_gene: TRBJ1-6; v_gene: TRBV20-1; abundance: few; d_gene: .; CDR3nt: TGCAGTGCTAGTGGCTTAGTAGATTCACCCCTCCACTTT; CDR3aa: CSASGLVDSPLHF
len: 15; j_gene: TRBJ1-3; v_gene: TRBV3-1; abundance: few; d_gene: .; CDR3nt: TGTGCCAGCAGCCTCTGGGACATTGGAGGAAACACCATATATTTT; CDR3aa: CASSLWDIGGNTIYF
len: 17; j_gene: TRBJ1-5; v_gene: TRBV7-2; abundance: .; d_gene: TRBD1; CDR3nt: TGTGCCAGCAGCTCCCGACAGGGGGGGGAGAGGAATCAGCCCCAGCATTTT; CDR3aa: CASSSRQGGERNQPQHF
len: 15; j_gene: TRBJ2-2; v_gene: TRBV2; abundance: few; d_gene: TRBD1; CDR3nt: TGTGCCAGCACTCGGGGACAGGGGCGAACCGGGGAGCTGTTTTTT; CDR3aa: CASTRGQGRTGELFF
len: 12; j_gene: TRBJ2-7; v_gene: TRBV20-1; abundance: .; d_gene: .; CDR3nt: TGCAGTGCTCACCGGGGGTTCTACGAGCAGTACTTC; CDR3aa: CSAHRGFYEQYF
len: 13; j_gene: TRBJ1-6; v_gene: TRBV5-6; abundance: few; d_gene: .; CDR3nt: TGTGCCAGCGAGGGGCATCCGAATTCACCCCTCCACTTT; CDR3aa: CASEGHPNSPLHF
len: 15; j_gene: TRBJ2-5; v_gene: TRBV20-1; abundance: many; d_gene: .; CDR3nt: TGCAGTGCTAGAGATATCTTAGCAGTCGGGGAGACCCAGTACTTC; CDR3aa: CSARDILAVGETQYF
len: 14; j_gene: TRBJ2-1; v_gene: TRBV20-1; abundance: many; d_gene: .; CDR3nt: TGCAGTGCTAGAGCGGGAGTGGTCTACAATGAGCAGTTCTTC; CDR3aa: CSARAGVVYNEQFF
len: 14; j_gene: TRBJ2-7; v_gene: TRBV7-9; abundance: few; d_gene: .; CDR3nt: TGTGCCAGCAGCTTATCCGCGTTTGCGTACGAGCAGTACTTC; CDR3aa: CASSLSAFAYEQYF
len: 13; j_gene: TRBJ1-1; v_gene: TRBV6-2/TRBV6-3; abundance: .; d_gene: .; CDR3nt: TGTGCCAGCAGTTACGAGGGGTATACTGAAGCTTTCTTT; CDR3aa: CASSYEGYTEAFF
len: 13; j_gene: TRBJ2-7; v_gene: TRBV20-1; abundance: few; d_gene: .; CDR3nt: TGCAGTGCTAGGGCAGTCGACTCCTACGAGCAGTACTTC; CDR3aa: CSARAVDSYEQYF